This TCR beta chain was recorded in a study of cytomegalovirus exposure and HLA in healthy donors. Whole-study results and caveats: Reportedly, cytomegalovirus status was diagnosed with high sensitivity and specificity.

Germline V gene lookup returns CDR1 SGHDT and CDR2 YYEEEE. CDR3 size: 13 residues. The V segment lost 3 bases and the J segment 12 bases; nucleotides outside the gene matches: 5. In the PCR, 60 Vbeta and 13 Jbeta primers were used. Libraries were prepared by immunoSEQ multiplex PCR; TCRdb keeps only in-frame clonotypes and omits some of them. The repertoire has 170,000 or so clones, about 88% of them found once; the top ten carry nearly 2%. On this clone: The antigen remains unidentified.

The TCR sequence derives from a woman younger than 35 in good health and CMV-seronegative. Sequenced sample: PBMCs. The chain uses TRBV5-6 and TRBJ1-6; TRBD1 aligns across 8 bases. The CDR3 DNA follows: TGTGCCAGCAGCTGGACAGGGAAAGGACCCCTCCACTTT. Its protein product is CASSWTGKGPLHF.